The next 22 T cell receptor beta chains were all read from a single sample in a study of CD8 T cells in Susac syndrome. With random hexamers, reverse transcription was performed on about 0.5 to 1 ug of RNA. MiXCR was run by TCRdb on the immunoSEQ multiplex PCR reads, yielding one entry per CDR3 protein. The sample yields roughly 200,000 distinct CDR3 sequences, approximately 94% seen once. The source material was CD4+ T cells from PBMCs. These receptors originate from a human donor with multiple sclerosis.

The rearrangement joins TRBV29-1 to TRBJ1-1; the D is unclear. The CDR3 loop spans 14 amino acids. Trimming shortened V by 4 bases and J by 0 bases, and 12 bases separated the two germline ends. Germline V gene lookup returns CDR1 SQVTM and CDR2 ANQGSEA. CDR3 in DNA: TGCAGCGTTGTCGGCCGATTAATGAACACTGAAGCTTTCTTT. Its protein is CSVVGRLMNTEAFF. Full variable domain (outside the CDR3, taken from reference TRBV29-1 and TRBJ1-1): SAVISQKPSRDICQRGTSLTIQCQVDSQVTMMFWYRQQPGQSLTLIATANQGSEATYESGFVIDKFPISRPNLTFSTLTVSNMSPEDSSIYLCSVVGRLMNTEAFFGQGTRLTVV.

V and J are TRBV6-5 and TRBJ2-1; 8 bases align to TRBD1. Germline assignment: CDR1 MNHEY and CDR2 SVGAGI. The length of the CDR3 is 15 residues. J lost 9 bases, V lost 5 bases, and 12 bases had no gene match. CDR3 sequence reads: CASSPDPGGWSEQFF. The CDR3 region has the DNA TGTGCCAGCAGTCCAGACCCAGGGGGCTGGAGTGAGCAGTTCTTC.

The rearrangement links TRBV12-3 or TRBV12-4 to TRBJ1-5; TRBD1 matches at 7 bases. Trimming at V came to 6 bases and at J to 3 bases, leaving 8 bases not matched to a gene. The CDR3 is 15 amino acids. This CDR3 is CASSPGQPFNQPQHF. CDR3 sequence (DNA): TGTGCCAGCAGCCCGGGACAGCCGTTCAATCAGCCCCAGCATTTT.

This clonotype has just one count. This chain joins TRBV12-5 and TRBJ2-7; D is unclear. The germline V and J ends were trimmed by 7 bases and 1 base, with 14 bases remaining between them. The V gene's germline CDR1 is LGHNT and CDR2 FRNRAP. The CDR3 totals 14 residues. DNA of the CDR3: TGTGCTAGTGCCCCATCCTGGCCTTCCTACGAGCAGTACTTC. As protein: CASAPSWPSYEQYF.

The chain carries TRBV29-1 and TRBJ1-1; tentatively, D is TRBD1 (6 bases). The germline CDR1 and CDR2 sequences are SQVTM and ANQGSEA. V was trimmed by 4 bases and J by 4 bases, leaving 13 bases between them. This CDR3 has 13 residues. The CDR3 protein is CSVGGQRSTEAFF. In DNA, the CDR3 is TGCAGCGTTGGGGGGCAGAGAAGCACTGAAGCTTTCTTT.

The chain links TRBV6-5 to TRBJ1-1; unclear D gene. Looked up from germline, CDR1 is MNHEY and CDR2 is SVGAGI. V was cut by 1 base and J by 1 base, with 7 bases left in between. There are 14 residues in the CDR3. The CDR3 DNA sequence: TGTGCCAGCAGTTACTTGCCCGGGAACACTGAAGCTTTCTTT. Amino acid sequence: CASSYLPGNTEAFF.

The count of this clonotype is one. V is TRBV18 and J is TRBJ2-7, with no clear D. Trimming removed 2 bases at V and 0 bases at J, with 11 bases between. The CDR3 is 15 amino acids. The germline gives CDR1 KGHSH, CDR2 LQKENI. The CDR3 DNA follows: TGTGCCAGCTCACCAATGGGTTCTGGCTCCTACGAGCAGTACTTC. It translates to CASSPMGSGSYEQYF.

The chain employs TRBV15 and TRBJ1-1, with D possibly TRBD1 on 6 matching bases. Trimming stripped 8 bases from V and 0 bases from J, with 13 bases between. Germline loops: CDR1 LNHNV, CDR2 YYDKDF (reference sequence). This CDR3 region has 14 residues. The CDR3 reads CATVKGDMNTEAFF. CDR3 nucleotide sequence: TGTGCCACCGTGAAGGGGGACATGAACACTGAAGCTTTCTTT.

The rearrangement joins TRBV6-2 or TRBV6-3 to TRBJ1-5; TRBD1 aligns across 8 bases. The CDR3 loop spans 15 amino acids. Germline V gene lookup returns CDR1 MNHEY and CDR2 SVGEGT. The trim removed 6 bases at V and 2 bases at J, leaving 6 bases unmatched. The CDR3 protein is CASSDRGSGNQPQHF. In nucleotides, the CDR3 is TGTGCCAGCAGCGACAGGGGAAGTGGCAATCAGCCCCAGCATTTT.

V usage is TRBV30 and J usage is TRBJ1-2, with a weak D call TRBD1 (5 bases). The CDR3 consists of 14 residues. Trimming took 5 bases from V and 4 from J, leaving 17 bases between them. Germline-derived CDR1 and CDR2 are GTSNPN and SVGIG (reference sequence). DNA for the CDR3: TGTGCCTGGGCAGGGAACAGGAACAGCTATGGCTACACCTTC. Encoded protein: CAWAGNRNSYGYTF.

CDR3 nucleotides: TGCAGTGCCCGTCGGGGGAGGACAGATACGCAGTATTTT. It yields the protein CSARRGRTDTQYF. The chain uses TRBV20-1 and TRBJ2-3, with a weak D call TRBD2 (6 bases). Germline CDR1 reads DFQATT; CDR2 reads SNEGSKA (reference sequence). This CDR3 has 13 residues. The V end lost 6 bases, the J end lost 3 bases, and 13 bases lay between the germline ends.

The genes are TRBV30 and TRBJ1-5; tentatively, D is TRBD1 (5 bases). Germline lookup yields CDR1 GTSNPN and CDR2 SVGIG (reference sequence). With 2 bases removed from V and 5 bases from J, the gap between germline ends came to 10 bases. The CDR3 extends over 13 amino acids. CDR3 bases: TGTGCCTGGAGTATGGGGGGTGATCAGCCCCAGCATTTT. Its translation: CAWSMGGDQPQHF.

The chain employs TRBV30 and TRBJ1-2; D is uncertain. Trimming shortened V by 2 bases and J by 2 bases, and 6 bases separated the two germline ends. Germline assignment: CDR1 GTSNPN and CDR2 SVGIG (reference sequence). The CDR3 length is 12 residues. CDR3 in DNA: TGTGCCTGGAGTCTGACGAACTATGGCTACACCTTC. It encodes CAWSLTNYGYTF.

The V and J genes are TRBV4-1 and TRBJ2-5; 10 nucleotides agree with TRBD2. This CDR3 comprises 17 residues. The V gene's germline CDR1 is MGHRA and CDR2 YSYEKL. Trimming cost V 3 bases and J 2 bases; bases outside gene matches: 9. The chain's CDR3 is CASSQYLAGAFQETQYF. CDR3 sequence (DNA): TGCGCCAGCAGCCAGTACCTAGCGGGGGCCTTTCAAGAGACCCAGTACTTC.

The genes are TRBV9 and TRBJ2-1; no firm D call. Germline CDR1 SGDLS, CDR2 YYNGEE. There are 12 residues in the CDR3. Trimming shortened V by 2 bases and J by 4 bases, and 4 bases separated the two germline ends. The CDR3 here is CASSVQYNEQFF. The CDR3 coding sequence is TGTGCCAGCAGCGTCCAGTACAATGAGCAGTTCTTC.

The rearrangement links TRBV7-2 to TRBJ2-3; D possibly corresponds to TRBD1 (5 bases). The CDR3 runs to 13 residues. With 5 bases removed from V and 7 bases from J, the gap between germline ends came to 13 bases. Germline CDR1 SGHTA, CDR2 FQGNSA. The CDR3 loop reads CASSVRTPNTQYF. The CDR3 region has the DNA TGTGCCAGCAGCGTCCGGACACCCAATACGCAGTATTTT.

The CDR3 nucleotides read TGCAGTGCCCGAATAGCGGGGTCTAGCACAGATACGCAGTATTTT. Encoded protein: CSARIAGSSTDTQYF. The genes are TRBV20-1 and TRBJ2-3, with 8 bases identical to TRBD2. V trimming: 6 bases; J trimming: 0 bases; junction bases outside the gene matches: 8. Germline V CDR1 and CDR2: DFQATT, SNEGSKA (reference sequence). CDR3 length equals 15 residues.

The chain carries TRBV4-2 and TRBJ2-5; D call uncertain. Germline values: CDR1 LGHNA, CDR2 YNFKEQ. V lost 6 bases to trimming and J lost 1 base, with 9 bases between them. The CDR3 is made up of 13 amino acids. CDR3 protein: CASSRVGQETQYF. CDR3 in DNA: TGTGCCAGCAGTCGGGTCGGCCAAGAGACCCAGTACTTC.

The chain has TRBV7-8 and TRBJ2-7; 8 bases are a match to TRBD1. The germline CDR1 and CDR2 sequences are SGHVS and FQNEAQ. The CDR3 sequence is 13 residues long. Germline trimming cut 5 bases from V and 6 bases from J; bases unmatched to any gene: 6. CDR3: CASSLQGVGEQYF. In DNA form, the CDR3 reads TGTGCCAGCAGCCTACAGGGGGTTGGCGAGCAGTACTTC.

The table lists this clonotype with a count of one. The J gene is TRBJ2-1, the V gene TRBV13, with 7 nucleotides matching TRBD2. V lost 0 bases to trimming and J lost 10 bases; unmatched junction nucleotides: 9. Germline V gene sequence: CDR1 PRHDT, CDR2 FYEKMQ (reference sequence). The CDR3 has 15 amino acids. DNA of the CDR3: TGTGCCAGCAGCTTAGGCCATTGGGACGGGAGGGAGCAGTTCTTC. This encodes CASSLGHWDGREQFF.

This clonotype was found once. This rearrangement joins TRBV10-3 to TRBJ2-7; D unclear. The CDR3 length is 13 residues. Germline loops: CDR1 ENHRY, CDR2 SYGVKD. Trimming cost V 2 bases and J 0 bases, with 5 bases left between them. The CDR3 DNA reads TGTGCCATCAGTGAGCTTAGCTCCTACGAGCAGTACTTC. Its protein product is CAISELSSYEQYF.

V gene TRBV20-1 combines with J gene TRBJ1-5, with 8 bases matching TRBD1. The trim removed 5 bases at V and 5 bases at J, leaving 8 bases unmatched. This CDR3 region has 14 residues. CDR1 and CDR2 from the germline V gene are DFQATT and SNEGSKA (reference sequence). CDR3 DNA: TGCAGTGCTCGGGACAGGCGATTCGATCAGCCCCAGCATTTT. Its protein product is CSARDRRFDQPQHF.